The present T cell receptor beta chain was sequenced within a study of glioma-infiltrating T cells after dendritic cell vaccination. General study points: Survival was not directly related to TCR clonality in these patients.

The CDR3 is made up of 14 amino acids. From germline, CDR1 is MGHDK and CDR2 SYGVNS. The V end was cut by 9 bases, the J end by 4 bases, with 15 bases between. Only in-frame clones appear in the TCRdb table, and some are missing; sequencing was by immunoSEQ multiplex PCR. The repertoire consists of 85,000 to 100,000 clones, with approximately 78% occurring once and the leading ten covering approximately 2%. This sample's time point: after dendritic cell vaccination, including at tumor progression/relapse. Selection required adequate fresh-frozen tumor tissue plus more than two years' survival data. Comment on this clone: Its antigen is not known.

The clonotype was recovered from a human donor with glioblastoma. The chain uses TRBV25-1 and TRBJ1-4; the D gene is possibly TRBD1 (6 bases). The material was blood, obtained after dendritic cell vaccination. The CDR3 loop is CASLGGHLNEKLFF. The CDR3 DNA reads TGTGCCAGTCTTGGGGGACACCTTAATGAAAAACTGTTTTTT.